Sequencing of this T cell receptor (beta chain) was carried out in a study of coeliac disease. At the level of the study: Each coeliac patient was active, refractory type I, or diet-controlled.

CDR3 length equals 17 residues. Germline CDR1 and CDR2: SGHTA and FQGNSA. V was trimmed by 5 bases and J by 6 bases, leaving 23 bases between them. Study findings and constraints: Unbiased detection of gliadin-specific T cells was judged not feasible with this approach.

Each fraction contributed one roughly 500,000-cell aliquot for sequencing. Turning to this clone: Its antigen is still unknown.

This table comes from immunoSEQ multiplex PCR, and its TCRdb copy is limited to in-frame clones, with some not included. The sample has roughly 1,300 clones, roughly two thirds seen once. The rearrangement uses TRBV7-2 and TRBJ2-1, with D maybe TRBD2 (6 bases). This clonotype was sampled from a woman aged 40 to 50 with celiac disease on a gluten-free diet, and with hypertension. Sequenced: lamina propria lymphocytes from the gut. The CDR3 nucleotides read TGTGCCAGCAGCAAACCCCTAGCGAGTGACTCAACCAATGAGCAGTTCTTC. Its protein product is CASSKPLASDSTNEQFF.